The rows below give T cell receptor beta chains drawn from one sample of a study of cytomegalovirus exposure and HLA in healthy donors. Using immunoSEQ multiplex PCR, the repertoire was profiled, and TCRdb retains in-frame clones only, with some absent. The top ten hold roughly 1.2% of the sample, which has 95,000 to 150,000 clones, about 93% seen once. The specimen sequenced was PBMCs. The receptors shown here come from a young woman in good health and CMV-seronegative. CDR3s include the opening cysteine and the closing phenylalanine or tryptophan. Each record gives: clone size, V gene, J gene, D gene, CDR3 DNA, CDR3 protein. D genes are given only for firm matches. Only part of the rows carry a size: once, few, many, or a class if the clone is expanded.

clone_size: -; v_call: TRBV6-1; j_call: TRBJ2-1; d_call: TRBD2; cdr3_nt: TGTGCCAGCAGTCTTAGCGGGGGGGGGATCAATGAGCAGTTCTTC; cdr3_aa: CASSLSGGGINEQFF
clone_size: -; v_call: TRBV6-5; j_call: TRBJ2-5; d_call: -; cdr3_nt: TGTGCCAGCAGTTACGTCTCTCAAGAGACCCAGTACTTC; cdr3_aa: CASSYVSQETQYF
clone_size: -; v_call: TRBV5-1; j_call: TRBJ1-1; d_call: -; cdr3_nt: TGCGCCAGCCAAAGAGACAGGAACACTGAAGCTTTCTTT; cdr3_aa: CASQRDRNTEAFF
clone_size: few; v_call: TRBV6-1; j_call: TRBJ1-5; d_call: -; cdr3_nt: TGTGCCAGCAGTCTCAGGACAGAGGGCAATCAGCCCCAGCATTTT; cdr3_aa: CASSLRTEGNQPQHF
clone_size: -; v_call: TRBV7-6; j_call: TRBJ1-3; d_call: TRBD1; cdr3_nt: TGTGCCAGCAGCTTAGGGGACAGGCGCTCTGGAAACACCATATATTTT; cdr3_aa: CASSLGDRRSGNTIYF
clone_size: few; v_call: TRBV10-1; j_call: TRBJ2-1; d_call: TRBD2; cdr3_nt: TGCGCCAGCAGTATCGGGGGGACTATCAATGAGCAGTTCTTC; cdr3_aa: CASSIGGTINEQFF
clone_size: few; v_call: TRBV2; j_call: TRBJ2-7; d_call: -; cdr3_nt: TGTGCCAGCAGTTCCCTATACGAGCAGTACTTC; cdr3_aa: CASSSLYEQYF
clone_size: -; v_call: TRBV7-2; j_call: TRBJ2-1; d_call: TRBD2; cdr3_nt: TGTGCCAGCAGCCGACCCTCAGCGGGGGGGAACAATGAGCAGTTCTTC; cdr3_aa: CASSRPSAGGNNEQFF
clone_size: once; v_call: TRBV11-2; j_call: TRBJ2-1; d_call: TRBD2; cdr3_nt: TGTGCCAGCAGCACGAGGGACTACCCCTATCTTGAGCAGTTCTTC; cdr3_aa: CASSTRDYPYLEQFF
clone_size: -; v_call: TRBV28; j_call: TRBJ1-1; d_call: -; cdr3_nt: TGTGCCAGCACCCGGGACACTGAAGCTTTCTTT; cdr3_aa: CASTRDTEAFF
clone_size: -; v_call: TRBV9; j_call: TRBJ2-7; d_call: -; cdr3_nt: TGTGCCAGCAGCGTAGGCGTCGGCGGGTCTACCTACGAGCAGTACTTC; cdr3_aa: CASSVGVGGSTYEQYF
clone_size: -; v_call: TRBV6-4; j_call: TRBJ2-3; d_call: -; cdr3_nt: TGTGCCAGCAGAGCTAGCGGCACAGATACGCAGTATTTT; cdr3_aa: CASRASGTDTQYF
clone_size: -; v_call: TRBV5-4; j_call: TRBJ1-1; d_call: -; cdr3_nt: TGTGCCAGCAGCTTGTCAGGGCGGTACACTGAAGCTTTCTTT; cdr3_aa: CASSLSGRYTEAFF
clone_size: -; v_call: TRBV6-1; j_call: TRBJ2-3; d_call: -; cdr3_nt: TGTGCCAGCAGATCGGGCACAGATACGCAGTATTTT; cdr3_aa: CASRSGTDTQYF
clone_size: -; v_call: TRBV27; j_call: TRBJ2-5; d_call: TRBD1; cdr3_nt: TGTGCCAGCAATCCGGGACAGGGGCGCTGGGAGACCCAGTACTTC; cdr3_aa: CASNPGQGRWETQYF
clone_size: -; v_call: TRBV5-1; j_call: TRBJ2-1; d_call: TRBD2; cdr3_nt: TGCGCCAGCAGCTCCGGACTAGCGGGAGGTAATGAGCAGTTCTTC; cdr3_aa: CASSSGLAGGNEQFF
clone_size: once; v_call: TRBV11-2; j_call: TRBJ2-1; d_call: TRBD2; cdr3_nt: TGTGCCAGCAGCTCTAGCATTAGCGGGGGATCCAATGAGCAGTTCTTC; cdr3_aa: CASSSSISGGSNEQFF
clone_size: -; v_call: TRBV11-3; j_call: TRBJ2-1; d_call: -; cdr3_nt: TGTGCCAGCAGCTTTCGGGGGTATATGGACAATGAGCAGTTCTTC; cdr3_aa: CASSFRGYMDNEQFF
clone_size: -; v_call: TRBV4-2; j_call: TRBJ1-1; d_call: TRBD1; cdr3_nt: TGTGCCAGCAGCCCAACGGGACAGGGTGAAGCTTTCTTT; cdr3_aa: CASSPTGQGEAFF
clone_size: once; v_call: TRBV7-9; j_call: TRBJ2-2; d_call: TRBD2; cdr3_nt: TGTGCCAGCAGCTCAGCGGGGGGGCCGGGCACCGGGGAGCTGTTTTTT; cdr3_aa: CASSSAGGPGTGELFF
clone_size: -; v_call: TRBV5-1; j_call: TRBJ2-1; d_call: -; cdr3_nt: TGCGCCAGCAGCTGGGTATGGGCTGAGGAGCAGTTCTTC; cdr3_aa: CASSWVWAEEQFF
clone_size: once; v_call: TRBV5-6; j_call: TRBJ2-5; d_call: -; cdr3_nt: TGTGCCAGCAGCTCCCTAGGGGGTTCGGAAGAGACCCAGTACTTC; cdr3_aa: CASSSLGGSEETQYF
clone_size: -; v_call: TRBV2; j_call: TRBJ1-4; d_call: TRBD1; cdr3_nt: TGTGCCAGCAATACAGGGGGCGCCTCGAATGAAAAACTGTTTTTT; cdr3_aa: CASNTGGASNEKLFF
clone_size: -; v_call: TRBV6-5; j_call: TRBJ2-5; d_call: -; cdr3_nt: TGTGCCAGCAGTTACCAGGGGGGAGGAGAGACCCAGTACTTC; cdr3_aa: CASSYQGGGETQYF
clone_size: -; v_call: TRBV5-4; j_call: TRBJ2-7; d_call: TRBD1; cdr3_nt: TGTGCCGTCACCCGGGACAGGTACTACGAGCAGTACTTC; cdr3_aa: CAVTRDRYYEQYF
clone_size: -; v_call: TRBV11-2; j_call: TRBJ2-3; d_call: -; cdr3_nt: TGTGCCAGCAGCTTAGAGGGCAGGGTTATAGATACGCAGTATTTT; cdr3_aa: CASSLEGRVIDTQYF
clone_size: -; v_call: TRBV19; j_call: TRBJ1-6; d_call: TRBD1; cdr3_nt: TGTGCCAGTAGCCTTGACTCGGGACAGGTGTATAATTCACCCCTCCACTTT; cdr3_aa: CASSLDSGQVYNSPLHF
clone_size: -; v_call: TRBV7-2; j_call: TRBJ2-1; d_call: TRBD1; cdr3_nt: TGTGCCAGCAGCTTCCAGTCAGGGGGCGTGGATGAGCAGTTCTTC; cdr3_aa: CASSFQSGGVDEQFF
clone_size: -; v_call: TRBV27; j_call: TRBJ1-4; d_call: -; cdr3_nt: TGTGCCAGCAGTTTCCTCGCGTTCCCAACTAATGAAAAACTGTTTTTT; cdr3_aa: CASSFLAFPTNEKLFF
clone_size: -; v_call: TRBV2; j_call: TRBJ2-7; d_call: -; cdr3_nt: TGTGCCAGCATTTTTAGGGAGAGCTACGAGCAGTACTTC; cdr3_aa: CASIFRESYEQYF
clone_size: -; v_call: TRBV5-1; j_call: TRBJ2-5; d_call: TRBD2; cdr3_nt: TGCGCCAGCAGCTTGAATCTGGGGAGGGAAGAGACCCAGTACTTC; cdr3_aa: CASSLNLGREETQYF
clone_size: -; v_call: TRBV6-5; j_call: TRBJ2-7; d_call: -; cdr3_nt: TGTGCCAGCAGTTACGGAGCGGAATGGTACTACGAGCAGTACTTC; cdr3_aa: CASSYGAEWYYEQYF
clone_size: -; v_call: TRBV5-1; j_call: TRBJ2-2; d_call: -; cdr3_nt: TGCGCCAGCAGCTTGGCCCAAAACACCGGGGAGCTGTTTTTT; cdr3_aa: CASSLAQNTGELFF
clone_size: -; v_call: TRBV9; j_call: TRBJ2-1; d_call: TRBD2; cdr3_nt: TGTGCCAGCAGCTCCCAGGGAGGGTACAATGAGCAGTTCTTC; cdr3_aa: CASSSQGGYNEQFF
clone_size: -; v_call: TRBV5-1; j_call: TRBJ1-1; d_call: TRBD1; cdr3_nt: TGCGCCAGCAGCTTGGACCCTCGGGACAGAGCTATCATGAACACTGAAGCTTTCTTT; cdr3_aa: CASSLDPRDRAIMNTEAFF
clone_size: -; v_call: TRBV12-5; j_call: TRBJ2-7; d_call: TRBD2; cdr3_nt: TGTGCTAGTGACTATCACGCCGGGACTAGCGGGGGGGAGCAGTACTTC; cdr3_aa: CASDYHAGTSGGEQYF
clone_size: -; v_call: TRBV4-2; j_call: TRBJ2-3; d_call: -; cdr3_nt: TGTGCCAGCAGCCAAGAGGTGGGAGCAGATACGCAGTATTTT; cdr3_aa: CASSQEVGADTQYF
clone_size: -; v_call: TRBV25-1; j_call: TRBJ2-7; d_call: TRBD2; cdr3_nt: TGTGCCAGCAGTGAGCTCGCGGGAGGCTCCTACGAGCAGTACTTC; cdr3_aa: CASSELAGGSYEQYF
clone_size: -; v_call: TRBV7-2; j_call: TRBJ1-1; d_call: -; cdr3_nt: TGTGCCAGCAGCTTAAAGCGCCGAGGGGGTTGGGGAGCTTTCTTT; cdr3_aa: CASSLKRRGGWGAFF
clone_size: -; v_call: TRBV4-1; j_call: TRBJ2-2; d_call: TRBD2; cdr3_nt: TGCGCCAGCAGCCAAGGAGCGGGAGTCTTGCACGGGGAGCTGTTTTTT; cdr3_aa: CASSQGAGVLHGELFF
clone_size: -; v_call: TRBV28; j_call: TRBJ2-5; d_call: -; cdr3_nt: TGTGCCAGCAGCCTCGAGGGCGTGGAGACCCAGTACTTC; cdr3_aa: CASSLEGVETQYF
clone_size: few; v_call: TRBV28; j_call: TRBJ1-6; d_call: -; cdr3_nt: TGTGCCAGCAGTTTACCACTTTCACCCCTCCACTTT; cdr3_aa: CASSLPLSPLHF
clone_size: -; v_call: TRBV4-2; j_call: TRBJ1-4; d_call: -; cdr3_nt: TGTGCCAGCAGCCAAGATCAAGGGGCCCTTAATGAAAAACTGTTTTTT; cdr3_aa: CASSQDQGALNEKLFF
clone_size: -; v_call: TRBV2; j_call: TRBJ1-5; d_call: -; cdr3_nt: TGTGCCAGCAGTCCTACGGGGGGGCGTCAGCCCCAGCATTTT; cdr3_aa: CASSPTGGRQPQHF
clone_size: -; v_call: TRBV27; j_call: TRBJ1-4; d_call: -; cdr3_nt: TGTGCCAGCAGTAAAATACAGGGAGCTAATGAAAAACTGTTTTTT; cdr3_aa: CASSKIQGANEKLFF
clone_size: once; v_call: TRBV28; j_call: TRBJ1-2; d_call: -; cdr3_nt: TGTGCCAGCAGTCCCCCAAGAGGGGGCTATGGCTACACCTTC; cdr3_aa: CASSPPRGGYGYTF
clone_size: -; v_call: TRBV27; j_call: TRBJ1-1; d_call: -; cdr3_nt: TGTGCCAGCAGTTCGGGGGTGGTGTCCACTGAAGCTTTCTTT; cdr3_aa: CASSSGVVSTEAFF
clone_size: -; v_call: TRBV19; j_call: TRBJ2-2; d_call: -; cdr3_nt: TGTGCCAGTAGTATATGGCAGGGGTACACCGGGGAGCTGTTTTTT; cdr3_aa: CASSIWQGYTGELFF
clone_size: -; v_call: TRBV28; j_call: TRBJ2-1; d_call: -; cdr3_nt: TGTGCCAGCAGTTTAAAGAGCAATGAGCAGTTCTTC; cdr3_aa: CASSLKSNEQFF
clone_size: -; v_call: TRBV5-6; j_call: TRBJ1-6; d_call: -; cdr3_nt: TGTGCCAGCAGCCCCCGCGGGCCCTCTGTGCTGCTCCACTTT; cdr3_aa: CASSPRGPSVLLHF
clone_size: -; v_call: TRBV6-5; j_call: TRBJ2-7; d_call: TRBD2; cdr3_nt: TGTGCCAGCAGTTATGGGAGGGTTTCCTACGAGCAGTACTTC; cdr3_aa: CASSYGRVSYEQYF
clone_size: -; v_call: TRBV2; j_call: TRBJ2-1; d_call: TRBD1; cdr3_nt: TGTGCCAGCATTATCGCCGGGACAGGGGGCCCCTACAATGAGCAGTTCTTC; cdr3_aa: CASIIAGTGGPYNEQFF